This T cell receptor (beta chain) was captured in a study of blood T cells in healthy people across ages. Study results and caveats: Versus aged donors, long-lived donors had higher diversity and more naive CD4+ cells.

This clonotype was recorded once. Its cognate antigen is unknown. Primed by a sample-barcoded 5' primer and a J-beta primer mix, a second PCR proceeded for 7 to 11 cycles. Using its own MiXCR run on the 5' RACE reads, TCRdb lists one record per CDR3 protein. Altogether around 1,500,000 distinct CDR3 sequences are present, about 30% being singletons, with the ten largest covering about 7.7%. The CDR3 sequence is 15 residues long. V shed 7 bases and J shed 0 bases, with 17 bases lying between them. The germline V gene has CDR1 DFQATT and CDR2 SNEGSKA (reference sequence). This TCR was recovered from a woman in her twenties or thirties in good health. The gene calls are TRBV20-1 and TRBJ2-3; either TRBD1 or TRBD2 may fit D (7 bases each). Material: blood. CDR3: CSGHPGGASTDTQYF. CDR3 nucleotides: TGCAGTGGACACCCAGGGGGGGCCAGCACAGATACGCAGTATTTT.